The 30 T cell receptor beta chains reported below all come from one sample, sequenced in a study of regulatory T cells in long-lasting Graves disease. Construction of the TCR beta libraries employed iRepertoire HTBI primers in conjunction with Arm-PCR of CDR3 regions. MiXCR was run by TCRdb on the multiplex PCR reads, yielding one entry per CDR3 protein. The table has about 220,000 distinct CDR3 sequences, approximately 18% seen once. Indicated time point: newly diagnosed GD, antithyroid drugs for less than 3 months. PBMC RNA was the source of the TCR library. These data were also reused for a study on T cells in Graves' hyperthyroidism and ophthalmopathy.

The source was peripheral blood mononuclear cells (PBMCs), collected at new diagnosis, from a patient treated with antithyroid drugs. The source is a woman aged 30 to 39 with Graves disease.

This clonotype was found many times. V is TRBV28 and J is TRBJ2-7; no clear D gene. The V gene's germline CDR1 is MDHEN and CDR2 SYDVKM. Trimming removed 3 bases at V and 3 bases at J, with 9 bases between. The CDR3 is made up of 13 amino acids. CDR3: CASSLSPVYEQYF. The CDR3 bases are TGTGCCAGCAGTTTGAGCCCAGTCTACGAGCAGTACTTC.

This clonotype was picked up many times. Here the CDR3 reads CASSATGIGSTEAFF. The CDR3 DNA sequence: TGTGCCAGCAGCGCCACAGGGATCGGGAGCACTGAAGCTTTCTTT. The chain uses TRBV9 and TRBJ1-1, with D possibly TRBD1 on 6 matching bases. The CDR3 totals 15 residues. The V gene's germline CDR1 is SGDLS and CDR2 YYNGEE. V lost 3 bases, J lost 4 bases, and 16 bases lay in between.

This clonotype was counted many times. The chain links TRBV3-1 to TRBJ1-2, with TRBD1 identical over 9 bases. After removal of 6 bases from V and 7 bases from J, the junction contained 6 bases not matched to a gene. The CDR3 spans 13 residues. The germline V gene encodes CDR1 LGHDT and CDR2 YNNKEL (reference sequence). The CDR3 bases are TGTGCCAGCAGGAGGACAGGGGTCCCTGGCTACACCTTC. Translation: CASRRTGVPGYTF.

The rearrangement links TRBV28 to TRBJ2-3, with 7 bases fitting TRBD1. CDR3 size: 12 residues. The germline gives CDR1 MDHEN, CDR2 SYDVKM. The V and J ends lost 5 bases and 7 bases, in that order; junction bases with no gene match: 3. CDR3 protein: CASSQDRYTQYF. DNA for the CDR3: TGTGCCAGCAGTCAGGACAGGTATACGCAGTATTTT.

V gene TRBV20-1 combines with J gene TRBJ1-1, with D unresolved. The CDR3 extends over 14 amino acids. The germline V and J ends were trimmed by 6 bases and 1 base, with 15 bases remaining between them. Germline V CDR1 and CDR2: DFQATT, SNEGSKA (reference sequence). CDR3 sequence: CSAFGPDENTEAFF. CDR3 coding DNA: TGCAGTGCCTTTGGGCCAGACGAGAACACTGAAGCTTTCTTT.

This clonotype was seen repeatedly, ten times or more. The V call is TRBV2, the J call TRBJ2-5; perhaps TRBD1 as D (5 bases). From germline, CDR1 is SNHLY and CDR2 FYNNEI. V lost 6 bases and J lost 1, with 15 bases in between. This CDR3 spans 15 amino acids. The CDR3, as DNA: TGTGCCAGCAGCCGGCCCCAGGGTGCCCAAGAGACCCAGTACTTC. Its protein is CASSRPQGAQETQYF.

This clonotype was counted ten times or more. The chain joins TRBV28 to TRBJ2-5; D uncertain. The CDR3 is 13 amino acids. V was trimmed by 2 bases and J by 5 bases, leaving 9 bases between them. Germline-derived CDR1 and CDR2 are MDHEN and SYDVKM. CDR3 amino acids: CASSLIVGETQYF. The CDR3 DNA reads as TGTGCCAGCAGTTTAATAGTGGGTGAGACCCAGTACTTC.

This chain links TRBV4-1 with TRBJ2-7; 7 bases align to TRBD2. The CDR3 is 13 residues long. In germline, CDR1 is MGHRA, CDR2 YSYEKL. Germline trimming cut 7 bases from V and 0 bases from J; bases unmatched to any gene: 3. Here the CDR3 reads CASKGLGSYEQYF. As DNA, the CDR3 is TGCGCCAGCAAAGGACTAGGCTCCTACGAGCAGTACTTC.

The table lists this clonotype with many counts. This rearrangement joins TRBV7-9 to TRBJ1-2; 9 positions agree with TRBD1. Germline V gene sequence: CDR1 SEHNR, CDR2 FQNEAQ (reference sequence). J gave up 8 bases and V 5 bases, and 12 bases lay outside the gene matches. The CDR3 contains 15 residues. CDR3 in amino acids: CASSPTGTGRLGYTF. DNA for the CDR3: TGTGCCAGCAGCCCAACCGGGACAGGGAGGCTCGGCTACACCTTC.

There are many counts of this clonotype. The chain is built from TRBV3-1 and TRBJ2-3; 11 positions match TRBD2. Germline V gives CDR1 LGHDT, CDR2 YNNKEL (reference sequence). Germline trimming cut 1 base from V and 2 bases from J; bases unmatched to any gene: 2. CDR3 length: 16 amino acids. Here the CDR3 DNA reads TGTGCCAGCAGCCAAGGGACTAGCGGGTACACAGATACGCAGTATTTT. It yields the protein CASSQGTSGYTDTQYF.

The genes are TRBV27 and TRBJ1-1; 12 bases match TRBD1. V gave up 7 bases and J gave up 1 base; unmatched junction bases: 25. Germline values: CDR1 MNHEY, CDR2 SMNVEV (reference sequence). The CDR3 spans 22 residues. The CDR3 spells CASKNRPGQGAGLGLRNTEAFF. The CDR3 nucleotides read TGTGCCAGCAAAAACCGGCCGGGACAGGGGGCCGGATTGGGCCTCAGGAACACTGAAGCTTTCTTT.

This clonotype came up many times. The chain carries TRBV27 and TRBJ2-1; TRBD2 matches at 9 bases. V was pared by 5 bases and J by 4 bases, with 3 bases of the junction left unmatched. Looked up from germline, CDR1 is MNHEY and CDR2 is SMNVEV (reference sequence). The CDR3 is 14 amino acids. CDR3 sequence (DNA): TGTGCCAGCAGTAAACTAGCGGGTTACAATGAGCAGTTCTTC. It codes for CASSKLAGYNEQFF.

At least ten counts were recorded for this clonotype. The CDR3 is CASSPRGGRLPGEQYF. The CDR3 nucleotides read TGTGCCAGCAGCCCCCGGGGCGGCAGGTTGCCGGGAGAGCAGTACTTC. This sequence joins TRBV7-3 and TRBJ2-7; D assignment may be TRBD1 or TRBD2 (5 bases each). The ends were cut back, 5 bases at V and 7 bases at J, with 24 bases in the middle. The germline V gene has CDR1 SGHTA and CDR2 FQGTGA. This CDR3 has 16 residues.

This clonotype was observed a handful of times. The rearrangement joins TRBV6-5 to TRBJ2-7, with unresolved D. This CDR3 region has 13 residues. Germline V gene data show CDR1 as MNHEY and CDR2 as SVGAGI. The germline V and J ends were trimmed by 0 bases and 6 bases, with 9 bases remaining between them. CDR3 sequence: CASSYSTSPEQYF. CDR3 nucleotides: TGTGCCAGCAGTTACTCCACCAGCCCCGAGCAGTACTTC.

For this clonotype: A much larger clone differs from this one at a single base, so this may be a read error. The chain has TRBV28 and TRBJ1-5; D possibly corresponds to TRBD1 (5 bases). The CDR3 consists of 15 residues. The V gene lost 7 bases and the J gene lost 3 bases, with 16 bases spanning the gap. Per germline, CDR1 MDHEN and CDR2 SYDVKM. CDR3 protein: CASTTRQGYNQPQHF. CDR3 in DNA: TGTGCCAGCACTACCCGGCAGGGATACAATCAGCCCCAGCATTTT.

This clonotype occurred many times. The chain uses TRBV3-1 and TRBJ2-7; D may be TRBD1 (5 bases). The germline gives CDR1 LGHDT, CDR2 YNNKEL (reference sequence). Trimming left V 4 bases short and J 9 bases short, with 16 bases between. The CDR3 sequence is 13 residues long. CDR3 amino acids: CASSPRTSGGQYF. CDR3 bases: TGTGCCAGCAGCCCCCGGACAAGTGGCGGGCAGTACTTC.

This clonotype occurred once. The rearrangement joins TRBV20-1 to TRBJ1-1; the match to TRBD1 covers 9 bases. This CDR3 contains 15 residues. V dropped 0 bases and J dropped 5; count of bases not matched to a gene: 7. Germline CDR1 DFQATT, CDR2 SNEGSKA (reference sequence). This chain's CDR3 is CSARDGGTGKTEAFF. CDR3 DNA: TGCAGTGCTAGAGATGGGGGGACAGGGAAGACTGAAGCTTTCTTT.

This chain joins TRBV12-3 or TRBV12-4 and TRBJ2-1; 7 bases are a match to TRBD2. Trimming removed 5 bases from V and 4 bases from J; junction bases left unmatched: 8. This CDR3 comprises 15 residues. The CDR3 sequence: CASSRGEFVYNEQFF. The CDR3 nucleotides read TGTGCCAGCAGTCGGGGGGAATTCGTATACAATGAGCAGTTCTTC.

This clonotype appeared many times. The CDR3, as DNA: TGTGCCAGCAGTCCCCGGGACAGGAGTGTCAACACTGAAGCTTTCTTT. It codes for CASSPRDRSVNTEAFF. V is TRBV2 and J is TRBJ1-1, with 8 positions matching TRBD1. With 5 bases clipped from V and 2 bases from J, the junction kept 10 bases outside the gene matches. The CDR3 is 16 residues long. Germline V gene sequence: CDR1 SNHLY, CDR2 FYNNEI. Using reference TRBV2 and TRBJ1-1 for the parts outside the CDR3, the full variable domain is EPEVTQTPSHQVTQMGQEVILRCVPISNHLYFYWYRQILGQKVEFLVSFYNNEISEKSEIFDDQFSVERPDGSNFTLKIRSTKLEDSAMYFCASSPRDRSVNTEAFFGQGTRLTVV.

This clonotype was seen ten or more times. This chain joins TRBV2 and TRBJ2-1; D uncertain. Looked up from germline, CDR1 is SNHLY and CDR2 is FYNNEI. This CDR3 has 12 residues. The V end lost 2 bases, the J end lost 8 bases, and 7 bases lay between the germline ends. The CDR3 is CASSEPGYEQFF. CDR3 coding DNA: TGTGCCAGCAGTGAACCCGGATATGAGCAGTTCTTC.

This clonotype was detected ten times or more. The V and J genes are TRBV20-1 and TRBJ2-5; 9 positions match TRBD2. The end of the DNA fits TRBJ2-1 better, so the J call may be wrong. Germline V CDR1 and CDR2: DFQATT, SNEGSKA (reference sequence). The CDR3 spans 16 residues. The CDR3 nucleotides are TGCAGTGCTAGCCCCCTTGATCTAGCGGGACAAGGCGAGCAGTTCTTC. This sequence encodes CSASPLDLAGQGEQFF.

Details on this clonotype: A much larger clonotype is one base distant, so this may be a read error. The chain recombines TRBV30 with TRBJ1-3; D is ambiguous. Germline V gene lookup returns CDR1 GTSNPN and CDR2 SVGIG (reference sequence). The length of the CDR3 is 14 residues. In DNA, the CDR3 is TGTGCCTGGATTGCCGGTTACTCTGGAAACACCATAGATTTT. This codes for CAWIAGYSGNTIDF. The full variable domain, its missing parts supplied by reference TRBV30 and TRBJ1-3, is SQTIHQWPATLVQPVGSPLSLECTVEGTSNPNLYWYRQAAGRGLQLLFYSVGIGQISSEVPQNLSASRPQDRQFILSSKKLLLSDSGFYLCAWIAGYSGNTIDFGEGSWLTVV.

This clonotype was recorded many times. The chain uses TRBV6-1 and TRBJ1-2; D possibly corresponds to TRBD1 (5 bases). This CDR3 region has 15 residues. Germline V gene lookup returns CDR1 MNHNS and CDR2 SASEGT. Trimming pared 6 bases from V and 6 bases from J, leaving 20 bases between. DNA of the CDR3: TGTGCCAGCAGGGACCCCTCGGGGCTCTGGAATGGCTACACCTTC. It codes for CASRDPSGLWNGYTF.

The chain uses TRBV12-3 or TRBV12-4 and TRBJ1-3, with D tentatively TRBD1 (5 bases). Between the trimmed V and J ends, which lost 6 bases and 0 bases, there was a span of 15 bases. This CDR3 comprises 16 residues. The CDR3 nucleotides read TGTGCCAGCAGGCCGACAGCCGCGGGCTCTGGAAACACCATATATTTT. It codes for CASRPTAAGSGNTIYF.

The J gene is TRBJ2-7, the V gene TRBV11-2; no clear D gene. V lost 4 bases to trimming and J lost 3 bases, with 13 bases between them. Germline V CDR1 and CDR2: SGHAT, FQNNGV. This CDR3 is 14 amino acids long. CDR3 region: CASSSIEANYEQYF. Written as DNA, the CDR3 is TGTGCCAGCAGCTCTATAGAGGCGAACTACGAGCAGTACTTC.

J is TRBJ2-1 and V is TRBV11-2; D might be TRBD1 (6 bases). The V and J ends lost 5 bases and 6 bases respectively, with 17 bases between them. Germline assignment: CDR1 SGHAT and CDR2 FQNNGV. This CDR3 is 15 amino acids long. The CDR3 DNA reads TGTGCCAGCAGCCAGGGACAAACTTCTATCAATGAGCAGTTCTTC. Encoded protein: CASSQGQTSINEQFF.

This clonotype was recorded many times. The gene calls are TRBV11-3 and TRBJ2-3, with 11 bases matching TRBD2. The CDR3 has 14 amino acids. Germline lookup yields CDR1 SGHNT and CDR2 YENEEA. V was clipped by 3 bases and J by 5 bases; unmatched bases: 1. Written as DNA, the CDR3 is TGTGCCAGCAGCTTCGGGACTAGCGGAGATACGCAGTATTTT. It specifies CASSFGTSGDTQYF.

This clonotype was detected ten times or more. The chain uses TRBV2 and TRBJ2-3; 8 nucleotides match TRBD2. Germline V gene data show CDR1 as SNHLY and CDR2 as FYNNEI. The ends lost 8 bases at V and 4 bases at J; junction bases unmatched: 8. This CDR3 has 14 residues. CDR3 region: CASYVQREPDTQYF. CDR3 DNA: TGTGCCAGCTATGTCCAGCGGGAGCCAGATACGCAGTATTTT.

The table lists this clonotype with many counts. This sequence joins TRBV20-1 and TRBJ2-3; TRBD2 matches 8 bases. Germline V gives CDR1 DFQATT, CDR2 SNEGSKA (reference sequence). Losses at the gene ends were 3 bases for V and 1 base for J; bases not matched to a gene: 0. CDR3 length equals 13 residues. DNA of the CDR3: TGCAGTGCTAGTAGCGGGGGCACAGATACGCAGTATTTT. It encodes CSASSGGTDTQYF.

This clonotype was counted many times. The chain joins TRBV7-3 to TRBJ1-2; 10 bases align to TRBD1. The CDR3 loop spans 14 amino acids. Losses at the gene ends were 5 bases for V and 14 bases for J; bases not matched to a gene: 14. CDR1 and CDR2 from the germline V gene are SGHTA and FQGTGA. The CDR3 sequence: CASSPSGTGVLPTF. In DNA, the CDR3 is TGTGCCAGCAGCCCATCCGGGACAGGGGTTTTGCCGACCTTC.